Reported below is one T cell receptor beta chain. Its antigen remains unknown. V was trimmed by 3 bases and J by 2 bases, leaving 13 bases between them. Germline V lookup: CDR1 SEHNR, CDR2 FQNEAQ (reference sequence). This CDR3 has 16 residues. The protocol was immunoSEQ multiplex PCR, while the TCRdb copy is restricted to in-frame clones and leaves out a portion. The sample gives about 82,000 clones, roughly 91% of which show up once; 2.3% is in the top ten. These data originate in a study of OX40 agonist ivuxolimab in advanced cancers. Whole-study results and caveats: Antigen specificity was not determined for the expanded peripheral T cells.

The sequencing here drew on CD4+ or CD8+ T cells sorted from blood, taken in a trial of the OX40 agonist ivuxolimab. This clonotype was obtained from an adult with an advanced solid tumor such as melanoma, head and neck, liver or kidney cancer. V gene TRBV7-9 combines with J gene TRBJ2-2; D is perhaps TRBD2 (6 bases). The CDR3 bases are TGTGCCAGCAGCTTCTTCGTGGGGGGAAACACCGGGGAGCTGTTTTTT. This sequence encodes CASSFFVGGNTGELFF.